This T cell receptor beta chain was profiled in a study of response to subunit inactivated influenza vaccine. Regarding the study as a whole: After each seasonal influenza vaccination, few new T cells are recruited, the authors suggested.

V dropped 6 bases and J dropped 7 bases, with 22 bases sitting between them. The CDR3 is 14 amino acids. Germline CDR1 is DFQATT and CDR2 is SNEGSKA (reference sequence). Note on this clonotype: What it recognizes is unknown.

Each CDR3 protein is one row after TCRdb ran MiXCR on the RT-PCR reads. Among roughly 780,000 distinct CDR3 sequences listed, around 20% were seen once. This receptor was taken from a man in his forties or fifties who received an inactivated influenza vaccine. The chain has TRBV20-1 and TRBJ2-7, with D perhaps TRBD1 or TRBD2 (6 bases each). Material: PBMCs from blood, obtained approximately 5 days after vaccination. Here the CDR3 DNA reads TGCAGTGCCAACGGCCCCGGGGGCGCGAAAGAGCAGTACTTC. This gives the protein CSANGPGGAKEQYF.